This TCR beta chain came from a study of blood T cell repertoires in COVID-19. TCRdb's copy holds only in-frame clones and misses some; the assay was immunoSEQ multiplex PCR. This table has roughly 140,000 clones, around four fifths appearing once. V lost 1 base to trimming and J lost 9 bases; unmatched junction nucleotides: 14. Germline values: CDR1 MNHEY, CDR2 SMNVEV (reference sequence). The CDR3 is made up of 17 amino acids. Material for sequencing was PBMCs or T cells enriched from blood (not recorded which). This receptor was identified in a woman in her 40s who had recovered from COVID-19. The chain joins TRBV27 to TRBJ1-5; 8 nucleotides line up with TRBD1. CDR3 protein: CASSLYDSRTGKAPQHF. CDR3 DNA: TGTGCCAGCAGTTTATATGACTCTCGGACAGGGAAAGCGCCCCAGCATTTT.